The T cell receptor (beta chain) described here comes from a study of T cell responses to AZD1222 COVID-19 vaccine. Study summary: Pooling covered second doses at about 4 or about 12 weeks. Study-level results: Two AZD1222 doses significantly raised spike-specific TCR breadth and depth over controls. Across the whole spike, CD4 TCRs peaked at regions 160-218 and 743-854.

Method: immunoSEQ multiplex PCR; TCRdb's copy keeps in-frame clones and lacks some. Found here are fewer than 120,000 clones, 92% of them singletons; the top ten hold roughly 7.6%. To note about this clone: Its antigen is unidentified.

The CDR3 loop spans 15 amino acids. V lost 2 bases, J lost 5 bases, and 15 bases lay in between. Germline assignment: CDR1 MNHNS and CDR2 SASEGT. The sequences come from peripheral blood, collected on day 0 of AZD1222 vaccination. The V gene is TRBV6-1, the J gene TRBJ1-2; D is uncertain. The source of this sequence is an adult in good health. The CDR3 region is CASSENPSSNYGYTF. In nucleotides, the CDR3 is TGTGCCAGCAGTGAAAACCCCAGCAGCAATTATGGCTACACCTTC.